This section outlines one TCR beta chain sequence together with its context. The data are from a study of cytomegalovirus exposure and HLA in healthy donors. Germline V gene lookup returns CDR1 LNHDA and CDR2 SQIVND (reference sequence). Deletions cut 1 base from V and 6 bases from J, with 10 bases between. This CDR3 region has 13 residues. PCR involved 60 Vbeta and 13 Jbeta primers. TCRdb's copy holds only in-frame clones and misses some; the assay was immunoSEQ multiplex PCR. Of approximately 160,000 clones listed, around 72% are singletons. This TCR was sampled from a man between 18 and 35 years old in good health and CMV-seronegative. This chain connects TRBV19 to TRBJ2-7, with D perhaps matching TRBD1 (6 bases). What was sequenced was PBMCs. The CDR3 sequence: CASSIVQGGEQYF. In nucleotides, the CDR3 is TGTGCCAGTAGTATAGTACAAGGGGGCGAGCAGTACTTC.